This passage covers 10 T cell receptor beta chains from one sample sequenced in a study of blood T cell repertoires in COVID-19. Clones were read by immunoSEQ multiplex PCR, and TCRdb kept only the in-frame ones, dropping some. The sample gives just over 150,000 clones, approximately 95% of which show up once; about 5% is in the top ten. The sequencing sample was made of peripheral blood. These receptors originate from a woman aged 45-65 years with acute or convalescent COVID-19.

This clone was seen a single time. The chain has TRBV7-2 and TRBJ1-5; possibly TRBD1 for D (5 bases). CDR1 and CDR2 from the germline V gene are SGHTA and FQGNSA. The V end was cut by 0 bases, the J end by 6 bases, with 15 bases between. The CDR3 is made up of 16 amino acids. The CDR3 region is CASSLALPGEGQPQHF. As DNA, the CDR3 is TGTGCCAGCAGCTTAGCGCTTCCGGGGGAGGGTCAGCCCCAGCATTTT.

V usage is TRBV2 and J usage is TRBJ2-7; 7 nucleotides agree with TRBD2. CDR3 length: 17 residues. Germline lookup yields CDR1 SNHLY and CDR2 FYNNEI. The trim removed 3 bases at V and 4 bases at J, leaving 15 bases unmatched. CDR3 DNA sequence: TGTGCCAGCAGTGATATCCGGCTAGCGGAGATGTCTTACGAGCAGTACTTC. Its translation: CASSDIRLAEMSYEQYF.

This chain links TRBV5-5 with TRBJ1-2; D ambiguous. The V gene lost 0 bases and the J gene lost 4 bases, with 10 bases spanning the gap. Per the germline V gene, CDR1 is SGHKS and CDR2 is YYEKEE (reference sequence). The CDR3 totals 14 residues. The CDR3 coding sequence is TGTGCCAGCAGCTTGGTCGAGGCGAGCTATGGCTACACCTTC. It codes for CASSLVEASYGYTF.

The chain couples TRBV30 to TRBJ1-6; TRBD1 might be the D (5 bases). The V gene's germline CDR1 is GTSNPN and CDR2 SVGIG (reference sequence). V dropped 2 bases and J dropped 9 bases, with 5 bases sitting between them. CDR3 length: 11 amino acids. CDR3 in amino acids: CAWSQGSPLHF. CDR3 nucleotide sequence: TGTGCCTGGAGTCAGGGTTCACCCCTCCACTTT.

The rearrangement links TRBV6-1 to TRBJ1-6, with D perhaps TRBD1 (5 bases). The V gene's germline CDR1 is MNHNS and CDR2 SASEGT. CDR3 length: 15 amino acids. Trimming cost V 2 bases and J 7 bases, with 12 bases left between them. CDR3 protein: CASSEQGFGNSPLHF. The CDR3 DNA sequence: TGTGCCAGCAGTGAACAGGGTTTTGGCAATTCACCCCTCCACTTT.

In its sample, this clone was seen a few times. The chain uses TRBV28 and TRBJ1-3; D gene unclear. The CDR3 contains 12 residues. Germline CDR1 and CDR2: MDHEN and SYDVKM. V shed 6 bases and J shed 4 bases, with 7 bases lying between them. The CDR3 spells CASSYLGNTIYF. CDR3 coding DNA: TGTGCCAGCAGCTACTTGGGAAACACCATATATTTT.

The V gene is TRBV15, the J gene TRBJ1-2; no clear D. Germline V gene data show CDR1 as LNHNV and CDR2 as YYDKDF (reference sequence). CDR3 length: 13 amino acids. The V end was cut by 5 bases, the J end by 3 bases, with 10 bases between. The CDR3 region is CATSAASDYGYTF. The CDR3 DNA reads as TGTGCCACCAGCGCGGCCAGCGACTATGGCTACACCTTC.

The chain couples TRBV7-2 to TRBJ1-1; TRBD1 matches at 7 bases. Trimming at V came to 2 bases and at J to 3 bases, leaving 3 bases not matched to a gene. Germline V CDR1 and CDR2: SGHTA, FQGNSA. The length of the CDR3 is 14 residues. CDR3: CASSLLQGHTEAFF. The CDR3 nucleotides read TGTGCCAGCAGCTTACTACAGGGGCACACTGAAGCTTTCTTT.

V usage is TRBV24-1 and J usage is TRBJ1-2; D perhaps matches TRBD1 (6 bases). CDR1 and CDR2 (germline): KGHDR, SFDVKD. The CDR3 has 12 residues. Trimming shortened V by 6 bases and J by 8 bases, and 12 bases separated the two germline ends. The CDR3 bases are TGTGCCACCAGTTCAGGGGCTTGGGGCTACACCTTC. Its protein is CATSSGAWGYTF.

The chain employs TRBV5-4 and TRBJ2-1; 9 nucleotides match TRBD2. Germline CDR1 SGHNT, CDR2 YYREEE (reference sequence). Germline trimming cut 0 bases from V and 9 bases from J; bases unmatched to any gene: 7. The CDR3 has 15 amino acids. The CDR3 sequence: CASSLVSGGGLEQFF. CDR3 sequence (DNA): TGTGCCAGCAGCTTGGTTAGCGGGGGTGGGCTTGAGCAGTTCTTC.